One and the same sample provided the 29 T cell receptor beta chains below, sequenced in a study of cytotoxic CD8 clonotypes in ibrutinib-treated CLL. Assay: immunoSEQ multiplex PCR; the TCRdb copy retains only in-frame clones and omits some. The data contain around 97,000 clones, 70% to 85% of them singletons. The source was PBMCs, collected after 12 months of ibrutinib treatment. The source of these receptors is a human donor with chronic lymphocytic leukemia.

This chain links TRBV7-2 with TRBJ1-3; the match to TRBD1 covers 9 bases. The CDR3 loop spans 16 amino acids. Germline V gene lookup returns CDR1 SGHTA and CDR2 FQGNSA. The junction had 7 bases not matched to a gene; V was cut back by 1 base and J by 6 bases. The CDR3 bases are TGTGCCAGCAGCTTAGGGGGACAGGGTGGGAAAAACACCATATATTTT. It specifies CASSLGGQGGKNTIYF.

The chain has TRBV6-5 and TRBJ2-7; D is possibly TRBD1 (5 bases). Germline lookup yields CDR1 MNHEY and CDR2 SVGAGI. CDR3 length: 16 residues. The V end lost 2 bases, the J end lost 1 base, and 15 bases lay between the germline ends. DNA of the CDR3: TGTGCCAGCAGTTACCCGACAGAGCCCCTTTCCTACGAGCAGTACTTC. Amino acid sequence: CASSYPTEPLSYEQYF.

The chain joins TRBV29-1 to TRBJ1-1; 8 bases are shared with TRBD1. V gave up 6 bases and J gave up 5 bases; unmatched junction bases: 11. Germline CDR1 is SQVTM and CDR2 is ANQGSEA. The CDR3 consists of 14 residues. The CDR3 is CSVTRGLLGTEAFF. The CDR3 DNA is TGCAGCGTAACCAGGGGGCTGTTGGGAACTGAAGCTTTCTTT. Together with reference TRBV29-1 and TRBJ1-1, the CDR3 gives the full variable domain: SAVISQKPSRDICQRGTSLTIQCQVDSQVTMMFWYRQQPGQSLTLIATANQGSEATYESGFVIDKFPISRPNLTFSTLTVSNMSPEDSSIYLCSVTRGLLGTEAFFGQGTRLTVV.

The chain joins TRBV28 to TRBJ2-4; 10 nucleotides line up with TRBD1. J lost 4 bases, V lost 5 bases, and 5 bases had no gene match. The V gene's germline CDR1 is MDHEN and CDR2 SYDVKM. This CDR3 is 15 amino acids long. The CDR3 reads CASSTQDRGKNIQYF. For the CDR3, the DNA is TGTGCCAGCAGTACCCAGGACAGGGGGAAAAACATTCAGTACTTC. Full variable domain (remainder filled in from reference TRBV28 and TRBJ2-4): DVKVTQSSRYLVKRTGEKVFLECVQDMDHENMFWYRQDPGLGLRLIYFSYDVKMKEKGDIPEGYSVSREKKERFSLILESASTNQTSMYLCASSTQDRGKNIQYFGAGTRLSVL.

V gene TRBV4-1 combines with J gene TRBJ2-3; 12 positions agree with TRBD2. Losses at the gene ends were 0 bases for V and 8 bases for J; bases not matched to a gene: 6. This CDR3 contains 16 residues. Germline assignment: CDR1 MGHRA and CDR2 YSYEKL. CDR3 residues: CASSQDVLAGGLTQYF. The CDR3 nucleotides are TGCGCCAGCAGCCAAGATGTTCTAGCGGGGGGGCTTACGCAGTATTTT.

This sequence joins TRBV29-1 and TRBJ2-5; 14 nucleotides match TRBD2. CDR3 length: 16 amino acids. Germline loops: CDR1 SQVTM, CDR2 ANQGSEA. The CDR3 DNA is TGCAGAGCGCTTACCGGGACTAGCGGGGGACGGGAGACCCAGTACTTC. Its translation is CRALTGTSGGRETQYF.

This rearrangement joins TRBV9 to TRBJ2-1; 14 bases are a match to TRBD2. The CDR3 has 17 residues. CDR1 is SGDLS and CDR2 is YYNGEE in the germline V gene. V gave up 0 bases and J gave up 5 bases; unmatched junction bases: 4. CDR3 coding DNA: TGTGCCAGCAGCGTAGGCCGGACTAGCGGGGGGAACAATGAGCAGTTCTTC. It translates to CASSVGRTSGGNNEQFF.

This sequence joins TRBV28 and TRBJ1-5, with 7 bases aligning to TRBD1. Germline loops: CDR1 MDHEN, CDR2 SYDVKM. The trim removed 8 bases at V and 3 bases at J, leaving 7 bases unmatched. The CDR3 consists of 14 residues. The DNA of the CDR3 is TGTGCCAGCTCGAGACAGGGTAACAATCAGCCCCAGCATTTT. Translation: CASSRQGNNQPQHF.

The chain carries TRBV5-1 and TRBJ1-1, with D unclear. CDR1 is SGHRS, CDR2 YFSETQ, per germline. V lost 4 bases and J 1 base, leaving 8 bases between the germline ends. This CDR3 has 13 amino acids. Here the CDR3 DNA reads TGCGCCAGCAGCCTCGGTTCGAACACTGAAGCTTTCTTT. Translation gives CASSLGSNTEAFF.

CDR3 sequence (DNA): TGTGCCAGCAGCTTGGGGTCCAGGGTGAACACCGGGGAGCTGTTTTTT. It is translated as CASSLGSRVNTGELFF. The gene calls are TRBV5-4 and TRBJ2-2, with a weak D call TRBD1 (5 bases). V was pared by 0 bases and J by 1 base, with 10 bases between. The CDR3 contains 16 residues. CDR1 and CDR2 (germline): SGHNT, YYREEE (reference sequence).

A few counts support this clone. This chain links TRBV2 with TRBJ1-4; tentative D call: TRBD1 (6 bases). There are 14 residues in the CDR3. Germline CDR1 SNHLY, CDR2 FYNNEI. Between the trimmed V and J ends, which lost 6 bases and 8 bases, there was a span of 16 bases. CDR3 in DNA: TGTGCCAGCAGCCGGGACGGGGGGCAGGAAAAACTGTTTTTT. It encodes CASSRDGGQEKLFF. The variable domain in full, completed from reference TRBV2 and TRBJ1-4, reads EPEVTQTPSHQVTQMGQEVILRCVPISNHLYFYWYRQILGQKVEFLVSFYNNEISEKSEIFDDQFSVERPDGSNFTLKIRSTKLEDSAMYFCASSRDGGQEKLFFGSGTQLSVL.

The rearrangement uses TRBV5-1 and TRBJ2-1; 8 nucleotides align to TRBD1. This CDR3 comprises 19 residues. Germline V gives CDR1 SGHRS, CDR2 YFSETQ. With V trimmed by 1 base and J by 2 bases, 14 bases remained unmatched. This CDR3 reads CASSLRTGWIGLAYNEQFF. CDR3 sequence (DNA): TGCGCCAGCAGCTTGAGGACAGGGTGGATTGGGTTAGCCTACAATGAGCAGTTCTTC.

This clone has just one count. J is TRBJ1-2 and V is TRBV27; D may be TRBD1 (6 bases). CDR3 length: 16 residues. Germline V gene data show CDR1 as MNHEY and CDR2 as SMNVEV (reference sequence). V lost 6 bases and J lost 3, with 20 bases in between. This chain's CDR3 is CASRKGSSQGYYGYTF. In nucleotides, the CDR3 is TGTGCCAGCAGGAAAGGATCCTCGCAGGGGTACTATGGCTACACCTTC.

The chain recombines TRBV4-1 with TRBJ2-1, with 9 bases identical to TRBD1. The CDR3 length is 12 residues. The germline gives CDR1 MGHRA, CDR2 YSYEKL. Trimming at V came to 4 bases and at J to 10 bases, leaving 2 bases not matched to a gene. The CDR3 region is CASSPDRGEQFF. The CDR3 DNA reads TGCGCCAGCAGCCCGGACAGGGGCGAGCAGTTCTTC.

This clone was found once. CDR3 protein: CASSYSQGANTEAFF. DNA for the CDR3: TGTGCCAGCAGTTACTCTCAGGGGGCGAACACTGAAGCTTTCTTT. The J gene is TRBJ1-1, the V gene TRBV6-5, with 8 bases matching TRBD1. The germline V gene encodes CDR1 MNHEY and CDR2 SVGAGI. Trimming removed 0 bases from V and 1 base from J; junction bases left unmatched: 1. This CDR3 comprises 15 residues.

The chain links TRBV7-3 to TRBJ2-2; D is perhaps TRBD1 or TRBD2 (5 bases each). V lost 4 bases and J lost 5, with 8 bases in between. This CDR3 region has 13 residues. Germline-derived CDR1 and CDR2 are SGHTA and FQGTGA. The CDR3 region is CASSSGPTGELFF. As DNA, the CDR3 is TGTGCCAGCAGCTCGGGACCAACCGGGGAGCTGTTTTTT.

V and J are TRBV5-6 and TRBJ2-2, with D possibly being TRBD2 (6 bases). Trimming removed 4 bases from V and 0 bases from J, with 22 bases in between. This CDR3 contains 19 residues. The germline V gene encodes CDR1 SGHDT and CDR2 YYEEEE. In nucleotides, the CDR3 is TGTGCCAGCAGCCCCTGGACGTCCAGCGGGCCCACGAACACCGGGGAGCTGTTTTTT. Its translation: CASSPWTSSGPTNTGELFF. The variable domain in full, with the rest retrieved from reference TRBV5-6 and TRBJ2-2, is DAGVTQSPTHLIKTRGQQVTLRCSPKSGHDTVSWYQQALGQGPQFIFQYYEEEERQRGNFPDRFSGHQFPNYSSELNVNALLLGDSALYLCASSPWTSSGPTNTGELFFGEGSRLTVL.

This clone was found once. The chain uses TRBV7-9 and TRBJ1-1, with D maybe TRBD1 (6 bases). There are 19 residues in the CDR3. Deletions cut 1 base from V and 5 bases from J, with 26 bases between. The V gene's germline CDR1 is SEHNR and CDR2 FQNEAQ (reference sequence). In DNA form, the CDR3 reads TGTGCCAGCAGCTTAGGCGTTTGGGCGGGGGGCGGTTTGGAAACTGAAGCTTTCTTT. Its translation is CASSLGVWAGGGLETEAFF. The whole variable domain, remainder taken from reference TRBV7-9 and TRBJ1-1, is DTGVSQNPRHKITKRGQNVTFRCDPISEHNRLYWYRQTLGQGPEFLTYFQNEAQLEKSRLLSDRFSAERPKGSFSTLEIQRTEQGDSAMYLCASSLGVWAGGGLETEAFFGQGTRLTVV.

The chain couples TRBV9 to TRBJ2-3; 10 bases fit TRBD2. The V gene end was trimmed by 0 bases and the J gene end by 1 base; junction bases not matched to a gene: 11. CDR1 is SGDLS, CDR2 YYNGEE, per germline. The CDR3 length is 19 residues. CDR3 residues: CASSVDPQAGGIRTDTQYF. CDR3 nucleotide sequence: TGTGCCAGCAGCGTAGACCCCCAAGCGGGGGGGATCCGCACAGATACGCAGTATTTT. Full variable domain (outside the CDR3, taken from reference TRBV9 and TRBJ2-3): DSGVTQTPKHLITATGQRVTLRCSPRSGDLSVYWYQQSLDQGLQFLIQYYNGEERAKGNILERFSAQQFPDLHSELNLSSLELGDSALYFCASSVDPQAGGIRTDTQYFGPGTRLTVL.

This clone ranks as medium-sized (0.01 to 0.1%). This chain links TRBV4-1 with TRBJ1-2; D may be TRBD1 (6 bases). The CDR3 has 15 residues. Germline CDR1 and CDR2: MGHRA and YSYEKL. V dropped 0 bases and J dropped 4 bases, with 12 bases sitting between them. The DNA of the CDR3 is TGCGCCAGCAGCCAAGATATTTCAGGGGCCTATGGCTACACCTTC. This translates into CASSQDISGAYGYTF.

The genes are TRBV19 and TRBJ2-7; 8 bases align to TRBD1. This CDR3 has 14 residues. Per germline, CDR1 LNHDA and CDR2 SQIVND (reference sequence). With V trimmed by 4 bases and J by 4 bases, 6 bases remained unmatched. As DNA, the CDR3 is TGTGCCAGTAGTACCGGGACAGGTGTTTACGAGCAGTACTTC. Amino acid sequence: CASSTGTGVYEQYF. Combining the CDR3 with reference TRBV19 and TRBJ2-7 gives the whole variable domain DGGITQSPKYLFRKEGQNVTLSCEQNLNHDAMYWYRQDPGQGLRLIYYSQIVNDFQKGDIAEGYSVSREKKESFPLTVTSAQKNPTAFYLCASSTGTGVYEQYFGPGTRLTVT.

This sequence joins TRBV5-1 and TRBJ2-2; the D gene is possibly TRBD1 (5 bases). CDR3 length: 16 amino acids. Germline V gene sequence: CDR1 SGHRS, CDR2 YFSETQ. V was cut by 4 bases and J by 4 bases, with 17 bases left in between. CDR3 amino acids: CASSPNLRQSTGELFF. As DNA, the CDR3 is TGCGCCAGCAGCCCCAACCTCAGACAGTCCACCGGGGAGCTGTTTTTT.

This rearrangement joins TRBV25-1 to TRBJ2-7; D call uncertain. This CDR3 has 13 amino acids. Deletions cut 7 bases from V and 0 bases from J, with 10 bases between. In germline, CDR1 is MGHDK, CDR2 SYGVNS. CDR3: CASTDSGSYEQYF. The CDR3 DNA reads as TGTGCCAGCACTGACTCAGGCTCCTACGAGCAGTACTTC.

This CDR3 is CASSLSREGSYNEQFF. CDR3 sequence (DNA): TGCGCCAGCAGTCTATCCAGGGAAGGGTCCTACAATGAGCAGTTCTTC. The chain joins TRBV5-1 to TRBJ2-1; maybe TRBD1 (5 bases). Germline CDR1 SGHRS, CDR2 YFSETQ. The CDR3 spans 16 residues. The germline V and J ends were trimmed by 5 bases and 1 base, with 16 bases remaining between them.

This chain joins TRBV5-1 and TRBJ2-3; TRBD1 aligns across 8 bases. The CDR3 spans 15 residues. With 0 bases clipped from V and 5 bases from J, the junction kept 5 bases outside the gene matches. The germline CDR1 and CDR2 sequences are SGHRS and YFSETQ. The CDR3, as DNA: TGCGCCAGCAGCTTGGGACAGGGGAGGATAGATACGCAGTATTTT. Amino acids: CASSLGQGRIDTQYF.

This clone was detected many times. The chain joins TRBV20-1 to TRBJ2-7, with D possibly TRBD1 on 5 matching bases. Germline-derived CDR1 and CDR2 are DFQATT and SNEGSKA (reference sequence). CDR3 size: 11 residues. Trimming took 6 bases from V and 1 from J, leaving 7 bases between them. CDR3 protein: CSADKSYEQYF. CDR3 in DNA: TGCAGTGCGGACAAATCCTACGAGCAGTACTTC.

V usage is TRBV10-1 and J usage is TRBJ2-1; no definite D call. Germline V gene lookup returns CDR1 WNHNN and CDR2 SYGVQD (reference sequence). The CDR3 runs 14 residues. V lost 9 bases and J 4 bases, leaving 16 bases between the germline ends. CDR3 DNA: TGCGCCAGAGACTCTTTTTGGGGATACAATGAGCAGTTCTTC. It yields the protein CARDSFWGYNEQFF.

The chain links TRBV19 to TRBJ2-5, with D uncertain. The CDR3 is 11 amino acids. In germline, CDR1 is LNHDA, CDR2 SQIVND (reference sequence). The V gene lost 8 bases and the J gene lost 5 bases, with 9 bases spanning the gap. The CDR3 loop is CASLNGETQYF. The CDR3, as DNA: TGTGCCAGTTTGAACGGGGAGACCCAGTACTTC.

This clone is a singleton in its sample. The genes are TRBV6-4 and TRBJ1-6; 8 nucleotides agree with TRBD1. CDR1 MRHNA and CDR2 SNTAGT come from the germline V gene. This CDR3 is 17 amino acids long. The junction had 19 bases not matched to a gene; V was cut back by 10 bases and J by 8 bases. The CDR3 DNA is TGTGCCATCAGCCAGGGGGCTATAGTTTATGAATATTCACCCCTCCACTTT. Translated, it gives CAISQGAIVYEYSPLHF.